The TCR beta chain under discussion was sequenced for a study of identical twins. Study-level points and caveats: The authors drew conclusions from cross-sectional statistical analysis rather than following the same donors. Insertions were fewer in abundant cord blood beta clonotypes, whereas memory repertoires showed none of this pattern.

Every one of the donors was a healthy Caucasian. This clonotype has at least ten counts. As yet, its antigen is unknown. The CDR3 loop spans 12 amino acids. Addition of a universal primer site occurred through template switching, and cDNA carried unique molecular identifiers. TCRdb ran MiXCR on the 5' RACE reads and lists one entry per CDR3 protein. The profile shows 1.5 million to 2 million distinct CDR3 sequences, about 32% of them singletons. This clonotype was obtained from a newborn girl in good health. The sequenced sample consisted of cord blood. This rearrangement joins TRBV12-3 or TRBV12-4 to TRBJ2-3; D is unclear. CDR3 nucleotide sequence: TGTGTCTCTGGACGGAGCACAGATACGCAGTATTTT. Translation: CVSGRSTDTQYF.